This T cell receptor beta chain was identified in a study of siplizumab effects on memory and regulatory T cells (dated by TCRdb to the late 2010s). Context from the whole study: The study looked at the effect of siplizumab, an anti-CD2 antibody, on alloreactive T-cell subsets in allogeneic mixed lymphocyte reactions made from human PBMCs.

Results the study describes overall, beyond this receptor: Because sequences at frequencies below about 10^-5 were poorly captured, only a minor fraction of alloreactive clones could be mapped back to unstimulated subsets. Siplizumab significantly lowered the cumulative frequency of alloreactive sequences that could be traced to unstimulated CD4+ memory T cells. Among mappable alloreactive CD4+ clones, an average Treg-derived fraction of over 60% was observed with siplizumab, compared with roughly 27% in control reactions. Greater diversity appeared to be present in unstimulated naive T cells than in memory T cells, and a substantial contribution to the alloresponse seemed to be made by naive cells. No functional confirmation was obtained for the suppressive function of proliferating Tregs from siplizumab cultures. A naive or memory phenotype could not be assigned to roughly 75-95% of proliferating CD4+ or CD8+ clones.

The library relied on the immunoSEQ multiplex PCR assay. Roughly 9.8 x 10^4 TCR templates per sample were assayed on the deep sequencing platform. Genomic DNA extracted from sorted T cells was the material used for TCRbeta CDR3 sequencing. The original pipeline was this. Clonal analysis of TCRbeta CDR3 data was done in the R programming language. Comparing unstimulated samples against CFSE-low samples taken after the reaction was how alloreactive CD4+ and CD8+ clones were defined. Alloreactive CD4+ clones were assigned to regulatory or non-regulatory origin by matching sequences to sorted unstimulated Treg and non-Treg repertoires. TCRdb provides this immuneACCESS table in a form limited to in-frame rearrangements. Some clones are lacking; in checked studies, under half of them reflect an unresolved V gene, and why the rest are absent is not known. The DNA was the basis for D and trimming; V, J and clone size are from that table. Counted in this sample were some 100,000 clones; 93% of them appeared once. 6.5% of the sample is held by the ten biggest clonotypes.

The CDR3 numbers 13 residues from cysteine through phenylalanine. CDR3 DNA is the only sequence kept; it has 39 bases, read in frame from the first base. In the germline V gene, CDR1 corresponds to MGHRA and CDR2 to YSYEKL. V is shortened by 5 bases, J by 1 base, and the region joining them spans 9 bases. Concerning this clone: Its antigen is not yet known. There are no base qualities to consult, and no much larger clone falls within one base.

TCRbeta CDR3 sequencing was performed on sorted unstimulated T cells and on proliferating T cells recovered from mixed lymphocyte reactions. Fresh whole blood from approximately ten HLA-typed healthy donors was used to isolate PBMCs. Sequencing was done on a sample of CD8+ T cells sorted from blood. This sequence uses TRBV4-1 and TRBJ2-7, with the D gene too uncertain to name. This receptor was identified in a human donor in good health. This receptor has the CDR3 CASSFQPSYEQYF. The DNA is TGCGCCAGCAGCTTCCAGCCATCCTACGAGCAGTACTTC.